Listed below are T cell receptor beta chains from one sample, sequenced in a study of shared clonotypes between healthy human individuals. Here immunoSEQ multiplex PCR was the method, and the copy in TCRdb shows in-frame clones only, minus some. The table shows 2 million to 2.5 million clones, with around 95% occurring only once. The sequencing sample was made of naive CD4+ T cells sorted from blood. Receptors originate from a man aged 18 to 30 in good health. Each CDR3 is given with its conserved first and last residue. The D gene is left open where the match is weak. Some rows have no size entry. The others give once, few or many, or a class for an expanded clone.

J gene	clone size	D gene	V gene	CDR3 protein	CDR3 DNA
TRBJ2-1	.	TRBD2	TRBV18	CASSAVGLASYNEQFF	TGTGCCAGCTCCGCCGTGGGACTAGCGAGCTACAATGAGCAGTTCTTC
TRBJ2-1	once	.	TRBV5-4	CASSLGGTGNEQFF	TGTGCCAGCAGCTTGGGCGGGACCGGCAATGAGCAGTTCTTC
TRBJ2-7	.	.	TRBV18	CASSSERDIREEQYF	TGTGCCAGCTCCTCCGAACGCGATATTAGGGAAGAGCAGTACTTC
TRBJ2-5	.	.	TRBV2	CASRGQGGETQYF	TGTGCCAGCAGAGGGCAGGGGGGGGAGACCCAGTACTTC
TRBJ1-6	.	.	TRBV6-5	CASSSDRPYNSPLHF	TGTGCCAGCAGTAGCGACAGGCCGTATAATTCACCCCTCCACTTT
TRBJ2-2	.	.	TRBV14	CASSPFRNTGELFF	TGTGCCAGCAGCCCCTTCCGGAACACCGGGGAGCTGTTTTTT
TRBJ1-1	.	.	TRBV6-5	CASSFLIGGGNTEAFF	TGTGCCAGCAGTTTTCTAATCGGCGGCGGGAACACTGAAGCTTTCTTT
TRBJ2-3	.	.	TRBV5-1	CASSESTDTQYF	TGCGCCAGCAGCGAAAGCACAGATACGCAGTATTTT
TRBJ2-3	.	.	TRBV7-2	CASSSGFTQYF	TGTGCCAGCAGCTCGGGCTTTACGCAGTATTTT
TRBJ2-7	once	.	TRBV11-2	CASSLALFAYEQYF	TGTGCCAGCAGCTTAGCTCTTTTCGCCTACGAGCAGTACTTC